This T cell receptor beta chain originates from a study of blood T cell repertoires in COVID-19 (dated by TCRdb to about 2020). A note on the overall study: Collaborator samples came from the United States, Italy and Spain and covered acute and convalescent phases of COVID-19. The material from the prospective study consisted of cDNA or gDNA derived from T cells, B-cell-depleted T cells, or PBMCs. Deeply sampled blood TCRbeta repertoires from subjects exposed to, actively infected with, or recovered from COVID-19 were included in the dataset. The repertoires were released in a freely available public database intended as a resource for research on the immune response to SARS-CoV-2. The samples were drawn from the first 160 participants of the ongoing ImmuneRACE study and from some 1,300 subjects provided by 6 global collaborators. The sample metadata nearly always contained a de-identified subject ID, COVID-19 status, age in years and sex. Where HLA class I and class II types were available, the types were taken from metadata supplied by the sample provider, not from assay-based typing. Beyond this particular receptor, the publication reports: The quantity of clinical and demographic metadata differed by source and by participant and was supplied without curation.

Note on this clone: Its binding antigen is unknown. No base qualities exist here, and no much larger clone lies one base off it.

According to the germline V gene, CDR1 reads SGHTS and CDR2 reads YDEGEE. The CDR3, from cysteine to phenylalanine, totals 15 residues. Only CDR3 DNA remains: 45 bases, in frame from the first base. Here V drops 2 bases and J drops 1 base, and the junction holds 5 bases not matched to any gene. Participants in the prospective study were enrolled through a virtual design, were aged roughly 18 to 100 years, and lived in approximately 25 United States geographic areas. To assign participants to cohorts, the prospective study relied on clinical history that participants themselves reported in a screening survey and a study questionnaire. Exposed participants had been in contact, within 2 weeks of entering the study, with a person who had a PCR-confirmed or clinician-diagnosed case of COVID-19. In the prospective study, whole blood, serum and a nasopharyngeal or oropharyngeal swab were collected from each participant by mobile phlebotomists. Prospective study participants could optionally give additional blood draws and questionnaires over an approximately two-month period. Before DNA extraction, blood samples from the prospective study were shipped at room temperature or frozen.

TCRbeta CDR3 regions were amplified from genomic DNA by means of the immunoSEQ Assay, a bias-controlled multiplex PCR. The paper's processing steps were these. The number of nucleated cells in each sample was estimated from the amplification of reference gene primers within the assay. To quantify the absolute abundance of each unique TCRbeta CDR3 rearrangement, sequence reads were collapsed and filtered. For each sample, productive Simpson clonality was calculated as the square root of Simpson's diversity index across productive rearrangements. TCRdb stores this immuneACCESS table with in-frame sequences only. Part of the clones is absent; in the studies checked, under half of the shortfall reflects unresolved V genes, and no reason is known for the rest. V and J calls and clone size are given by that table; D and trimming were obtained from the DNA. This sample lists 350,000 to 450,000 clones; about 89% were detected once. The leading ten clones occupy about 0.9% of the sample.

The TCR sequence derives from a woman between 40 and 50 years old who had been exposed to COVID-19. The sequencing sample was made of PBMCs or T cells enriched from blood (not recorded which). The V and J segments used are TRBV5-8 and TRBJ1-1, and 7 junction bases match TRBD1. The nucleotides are TGTGCCAGCAGCTTAACCCAGGGGGGGAACACTGAAGCTTTCTTT. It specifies CASSLTQGGNTEAFF.